These T cell receptor beta chains were read from a single sample in a study of sequential checkpoint blockade in melanoma. Method: immunoSEQ multiplex PCR; TCRdb's copy keeps in-frame clones and lacks some. The table lists more than 10,000 clones, roughly four fifths of them singletons. This sample comprised CD8+ T cells sorted from blood (inferred from file names), obtained from a patient given nivolumab and ipilimumab in sequence. These TCRs come from a human donor with melanoma. Both conserved end residues are part of each CDR3. The D gene is left open where the match is weak. Size is omitted from some rows. Given values are once, few, many or a class for expanded clones.

d_gene | abundance | j_gene | v_gene | CDR3aa | CDR3nt
. | . | TRBJ2-7 | TRBV4-1 | CASSQVSQASSYEQYF | TGCGCCAGCAGCCAAGTGTCCCAGGCATCTTCCTACGAGCAGTACTTC
. | few | TRBJ2-1 | TRBV15 | CASRGGGGRFF | TGTGCCTCCCGGGGAGGGGGTGGGCGGTTCTTC
TRBD1 | . | TRBJ1-4 | TRBV5-6 | CASSLEFRDSGEKLFF | TGTGCCAGCAGCCTGGAGTTCCGGGACAGTGGTGAAAAACTGTTTTTT
TRBD1 | . | TRBJ2-3 | TRBV11-3 | CASSRPGDRNTDTQYF | TGTGCCAGCAGCCGACCCGGGGACAGAAACACAGATACGCAGTATTTT
TRBD2 | few | TRBJ2-3 | TRBV7-6 | CASSPGLAGVSGDPDTQYF | TGTGCCAGCAGCCCGGGACTAGCGGGAGTAAGCGGGGACCCAGATACGCAGTATTTT
. | . | TRBJ2-2 | TRBV6-5 | CASKRLAGELFF | TGTGCCAGCAAAAGACTAGCCGGGGAGCTGTTTTTT
TRBD2 | . | TRBJ2-3 | TRBV4-2 | CASSQDGAGLGFPDTQYF | TGTGCCAGCAGCCAAGATGGGGCCGGACTAGGATTCCCAGATACGCAGTATTTT
TRBD1 | . | TRBJ1-4 | TRBV9 | CASSVALGTATNEKLFF | TGTGCCAGCAGCGTAGCTCTCGGGACAGCAACTAATGAAAAACTGTTTTTT
. | . | TRBJ2-2 | TRBV7-9 | CASSPPGTNTGELFF | TGTGCCAGCAGCCCACCGGGTACGAACACCGGGGAGCTGTTTTTT
. | . | TRBJ2-6 | TRBV7-9 | CASSNRAGANVLTF | TGTGCCAGCAGCAACAGGGCAGGGGCCAACGTCCTGACTTTC
TRBD1 | . | TRBJ1-2 | TRBV9 | CASSVSRGINYYGYTF | TGTGCCAGCAGCGTAAGCAGGGGGATCAACTACTATGGCTACACCTTC
. | . | TRBJ1-2 | TRBV13 | CASSFSPNYGYTF | TGTGCCAGCAGCTTTTCTCCGAACTATGGCTACACCTTC
TRBD2 | . | TRBJ2-3 | TRBV6-6 | CASSAQTSGRDTQYF | TGTGCCAGCAGCGCCCAGACTAGCGGGAGGGATACGCAGTATTTT
TRBD2 | . | TRBJ2-7 | TRBV10-3 | CAISPGTSGKKSYEQYF | TGTGCCATCAGTCCGGGGACTAGCGGGAAAAAATCCTACGAGCAGTACTTC
. | . | TRBJ1-1 | TRBV7-9 | CASRSEGQNTEAFF | TGTGCCAGCAGGTCCGAGGGACAAAACACTGAAGCTTTCTTT
TRBD2 | . | TRBJ2-1 | TRBV10-1 | CAEYGRSPHNEQFF | TGCGCCGAATACGGGAGGTCCCCCCACAATGAGCAGTTCTTC
TRBD1 | . | TRBJ1-1 | TRBV5-4 | CASSFGTGVFLFADTEAFF | TGTGCCAGCAGCTTCGGGACAGGGGTATTCTTATTCGCGGACACTGAAGCTTTCTTT
TRBD2 | . | TRBJ2-7 | TRBV9 | CASSVEGSSGSSHEQYF | TGTGCCAGCAGCGTAGAAGGAAGTAGCGGGAGCAGTCACGAGCAGTACTTC
TRBD1 | once | TRBJ1-2 | TRBV29-1 | CSGQDRGEDGYTF | TGCAGCGGCCAAGACAGGGGGGAGGATGGCTACACCTTC
. | . | TRBJ2-7 | TRBV9 | CTGQSSYEQYF | TGTACCGGACAGAGCTCCTACGAGCAGTACTTC
TRBD2 | . | TRBJ2-1 | TRBV7-3 | CASSPRTSGSSDNEQFF | TGTGCCAGCAGCCCAAGGACTAGCGGGAGTTCCGACAATGAGCAGTTCTTC
TRBD2 | . | TRBJ2-7 | TRBV6-1 | CATSGLAGGYEQYF | TGTGCCACCTCGGGTCTAGCGGGAGGCTACGAGCAGTACTTC
TRBD1 | . | TRBJ1-5 | TRBV19 | CASWDRGSQPQHF | TGTGCCAGCTGGGACAGGGGGTCTCAGCCCCAGCATTTT
. | . | TRBJ1-2 | TRBV13 | CASSTYQSGVKDYGYTF | TGTGCCAGCAGCACCTACCAGTCCGGGGTGAAGGACTATGGCTACACCTTC
TRBD1 | . | TRBJ2-1 | TRBV27 | CASSGQGSYNEQFF | TGTGCCAGCTCCGGACAGGGTTCTTACAATGAGCAGTTCTTC
. | . | TRBJ1-1 | TRBV7-9 | CASSLEQGRVLSAFF | TGTGCCAGCAGCTTAGAACAGGGAAGGGTTTTGTCGGCTTTCTTT
TRBD2 | . | TRBJ2-1 | TRBV4-3 | CASSPLLSGRAYNEQFF | TGCGCCAGCAGCCCGCTTCTTAGCGGGAGGGCATACAATGAGCAGTTCTTC
TRBD1 | few | TRBJ1-2 | TRBV5-6 | CASSEIGQGFNGYTF | TGTGCCAGCAGCGAGATTGGACAGGGGTTTAATGGCTACACCTTC
TRBD2 | . | TRBJ2-3 | TRBV5-8 | CASSPSGNTQYF | TGTGCCAGCAGCCCTAGCGGAAATACGCAGTATTTT
. | . | TRBJ2-4 | TRBV25-1 | CASSEEGGVLAKNIQYF | TGTGCCAGCAGTGAGGAAGGAGGGGTGCTAGCCAAAAACATTCAGTACTTC
. | . | TRBJ1-5 | TRBV30 | CAWSGYVAPHQPQHF | TGTGCCTGGAGTGGGTATGTGGCCCCCCATCAGCCCCAGCATTTT
TRBD1 | medium-sized | TRBJ2-7 | TRBV5-6 | CASSLGKLTGTYEQYF | TGTGCCAGCAGCTTGGGAAAGTTGACAGGGACCTACGAGCAGTACTTC